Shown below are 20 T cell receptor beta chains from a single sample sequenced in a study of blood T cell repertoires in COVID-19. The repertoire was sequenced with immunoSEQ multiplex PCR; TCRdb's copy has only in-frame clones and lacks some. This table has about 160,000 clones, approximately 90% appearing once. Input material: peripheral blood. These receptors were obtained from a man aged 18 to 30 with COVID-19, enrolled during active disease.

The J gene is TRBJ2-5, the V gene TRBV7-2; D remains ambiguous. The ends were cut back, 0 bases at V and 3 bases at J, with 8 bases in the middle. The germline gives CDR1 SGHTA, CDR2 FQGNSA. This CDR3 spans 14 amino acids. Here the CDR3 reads CASSLAMGEETQYF. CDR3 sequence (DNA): TGTGCCAGCAGCTTAGCGATGGGCGAAGAGACCCAGTACTTC.

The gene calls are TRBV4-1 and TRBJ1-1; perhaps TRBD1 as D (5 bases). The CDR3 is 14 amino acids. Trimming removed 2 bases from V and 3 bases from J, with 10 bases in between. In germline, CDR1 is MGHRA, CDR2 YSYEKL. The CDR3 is CASSQPKGHTEAFF. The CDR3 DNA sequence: TGCGCCAGCAGCCAACCAAAGGGGCACACTGAAGCTTTCTTT.

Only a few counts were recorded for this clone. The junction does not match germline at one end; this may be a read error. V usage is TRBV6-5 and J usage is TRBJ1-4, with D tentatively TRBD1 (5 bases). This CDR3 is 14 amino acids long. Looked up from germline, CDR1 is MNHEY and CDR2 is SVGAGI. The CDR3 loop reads CASSFDSTNEKLLF. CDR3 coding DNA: TGTGCCAGCAGTTTCGACAGTACTAATGAAAAACTGCTTTTT.

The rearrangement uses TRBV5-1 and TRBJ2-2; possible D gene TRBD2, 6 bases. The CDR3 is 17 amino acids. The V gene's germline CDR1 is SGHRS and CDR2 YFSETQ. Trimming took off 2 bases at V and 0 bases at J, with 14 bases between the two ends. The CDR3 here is CASSFGGGAANTGELFF. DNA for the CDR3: TGCGCCAGCAGCTTTGGCGGAGGGGCAGCGAACACCGGGGAGCTGTTTTTT.

CDR3 sequence reads: CASKYGEDTQYF. The DNA of the CDR3 is TGTGCCAGTAAGTACGGAGAAGATACGCAGTATTTT. The V gene is TRBV19, the J gene TRBJ2-3; D is unclear. V was cut by 7 bases and J by 5 bases, with 10 bases left in between. There are 12 residues in the CDR3. Germline CDR1 and CDR2: LNHDA and SQIVND (reference sequence).

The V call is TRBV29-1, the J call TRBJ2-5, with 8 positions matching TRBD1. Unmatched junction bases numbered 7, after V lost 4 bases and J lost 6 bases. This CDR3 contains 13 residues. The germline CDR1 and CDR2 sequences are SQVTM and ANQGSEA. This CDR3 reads CSVAGQGAKTQYF. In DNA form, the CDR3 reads TGCAGCGTTGCGGGGCAGGGGGCAAAGACCCAGTACTTC. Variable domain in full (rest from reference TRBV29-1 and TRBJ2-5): SAVISQKPSRDICQRGTSLTIQCQVDSQVTMMFWYRQQPGQSLTLIATANQGSEATYESGFVIDKFPISRPNLTFSTLTVSNMSPEDSSIYLCSVAGQGAKTQYFGPGTRLLVL.

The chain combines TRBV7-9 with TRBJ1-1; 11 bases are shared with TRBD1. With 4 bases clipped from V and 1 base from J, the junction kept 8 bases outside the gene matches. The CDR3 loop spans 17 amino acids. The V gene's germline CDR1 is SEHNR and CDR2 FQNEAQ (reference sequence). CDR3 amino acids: CASSSRDRGERNTEAFF. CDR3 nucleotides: TGTGCCAGCAGCTCCAGGGACAGGGGGGAAAGGAACACTGAAGCTTTCTTT.

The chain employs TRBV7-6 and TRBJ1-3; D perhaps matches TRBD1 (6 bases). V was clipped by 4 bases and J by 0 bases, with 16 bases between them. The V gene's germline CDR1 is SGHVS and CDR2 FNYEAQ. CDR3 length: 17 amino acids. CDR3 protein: CASSSLKGVSSGNTIYF. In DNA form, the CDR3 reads TGTGCCAGCAGCTCCCTTAAGGGGGTAAGCTCTGGAAACACCATATATTTT.

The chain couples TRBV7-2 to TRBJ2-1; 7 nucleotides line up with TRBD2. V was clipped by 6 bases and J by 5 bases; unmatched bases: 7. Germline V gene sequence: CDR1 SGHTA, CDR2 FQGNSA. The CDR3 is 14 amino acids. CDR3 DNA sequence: TGTGCCAGCAGACGGGCGGGAGACGACAATGAGCAGTTCTTC. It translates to CASRRAGDDNEQFF. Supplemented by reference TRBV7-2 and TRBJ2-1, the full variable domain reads GAGVSQSPSNKVTEKGKDVELRCDPISGHTALYWYRQSLGQGLEFLIYFQGNSAPDKSGLPSDRFSAERTGGSVSTLTIQRTQQEDSAVYLCASRRAGDDNEQFFGPGTRLTVL.

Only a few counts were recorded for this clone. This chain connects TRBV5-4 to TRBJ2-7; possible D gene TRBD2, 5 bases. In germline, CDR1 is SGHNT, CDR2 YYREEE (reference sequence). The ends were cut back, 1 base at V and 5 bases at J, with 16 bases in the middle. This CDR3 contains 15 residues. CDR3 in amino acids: CASSLFASKSDEQYF. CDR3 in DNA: TGTGCCAGCAGCTTGTTTGCTAGCAAATCGGACGAGCAGTACTTC.

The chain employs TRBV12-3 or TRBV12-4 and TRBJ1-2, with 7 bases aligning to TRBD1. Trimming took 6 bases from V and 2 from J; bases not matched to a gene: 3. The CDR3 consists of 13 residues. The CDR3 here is CASRRQGNYGYTF. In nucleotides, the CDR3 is TGTGCCAGCAGACGACAGGGCAACTATGGCTACACCTTC.

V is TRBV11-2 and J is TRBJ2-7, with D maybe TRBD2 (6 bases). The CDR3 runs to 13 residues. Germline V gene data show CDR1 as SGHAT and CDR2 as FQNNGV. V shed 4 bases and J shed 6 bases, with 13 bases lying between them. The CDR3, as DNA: TGTGCCAGCAGCTCCATTCGGACTACCGAGCAGTACTTC. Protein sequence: CASSSIRTTEQYF.

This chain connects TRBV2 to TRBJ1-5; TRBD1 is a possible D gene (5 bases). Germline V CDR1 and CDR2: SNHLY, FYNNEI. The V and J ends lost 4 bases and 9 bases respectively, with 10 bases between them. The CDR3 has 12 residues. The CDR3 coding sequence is TGTGCCAGCAGTGGAATCGGGGGGCCCCAGCATTTT. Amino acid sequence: CASSGIGGPQHF.

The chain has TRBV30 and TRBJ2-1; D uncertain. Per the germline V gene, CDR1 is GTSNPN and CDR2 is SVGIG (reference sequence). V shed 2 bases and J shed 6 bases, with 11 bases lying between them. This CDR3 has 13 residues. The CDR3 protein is CAWSTRLGNEQFF. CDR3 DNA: TGTGCCTGGAGTACGAGGCTAGGCAATGAGCAGTTCTTC.

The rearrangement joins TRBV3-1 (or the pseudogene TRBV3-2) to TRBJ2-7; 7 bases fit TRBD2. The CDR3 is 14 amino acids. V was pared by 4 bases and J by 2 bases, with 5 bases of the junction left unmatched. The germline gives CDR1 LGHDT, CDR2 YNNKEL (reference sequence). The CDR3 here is CASSRLGGAYEQYF. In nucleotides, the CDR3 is TGTGCCAGCAGCCGCCTGGGGGGGGCCTACGAGCAGTACTTC.

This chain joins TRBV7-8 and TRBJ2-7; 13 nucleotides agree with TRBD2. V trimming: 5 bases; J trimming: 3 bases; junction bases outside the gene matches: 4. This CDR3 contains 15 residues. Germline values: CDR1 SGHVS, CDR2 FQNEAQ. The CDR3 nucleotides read TGTGCCAGCAGCCAAGGGACTAGCGGGATCTACGAGCAGTACTTC. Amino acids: CASSQGTSGIYEQYF.

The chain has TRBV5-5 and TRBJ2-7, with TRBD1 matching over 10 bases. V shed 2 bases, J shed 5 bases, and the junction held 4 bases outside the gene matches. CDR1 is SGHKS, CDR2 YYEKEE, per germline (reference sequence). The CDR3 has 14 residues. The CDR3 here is CASSFTGTGDEQYF. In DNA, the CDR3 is TGTGCCAGCAGCTTTACCGGGACAGGGGACGAGCAGTACTTC.

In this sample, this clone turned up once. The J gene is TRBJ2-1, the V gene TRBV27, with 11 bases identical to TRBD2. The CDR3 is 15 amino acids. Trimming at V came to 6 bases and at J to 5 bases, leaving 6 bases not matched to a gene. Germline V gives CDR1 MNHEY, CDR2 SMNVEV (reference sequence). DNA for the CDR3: TGTGCCAGCAGCTGGGGGACTAGCGGAGACAATGAGCAGTTCTTC. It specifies CASSWGTSGDNEQFF.

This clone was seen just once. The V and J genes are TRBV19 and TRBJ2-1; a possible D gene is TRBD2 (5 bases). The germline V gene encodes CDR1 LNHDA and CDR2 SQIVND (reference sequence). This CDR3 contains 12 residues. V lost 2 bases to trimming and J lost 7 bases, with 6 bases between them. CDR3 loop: CASSIRGNEQFF. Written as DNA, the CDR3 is TGTGCCAGTAGTATACGGGGAAATGAGCAGTTCTTC. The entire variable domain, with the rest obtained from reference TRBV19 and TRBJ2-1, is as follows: DGGITQSPKYLFRKEGQNVTLSCEQNLNHDAMYWYRQDPGQGLRLIYYSQIVNDFQKGDIAEGYSVSREKKESFPLTVTSAQKNPTAFYLCASSIRGNEQFFGPGTRLTVL.

The CDR3 DNA reads TGTGCCAGCAGCCCCGGGACAGCTGGGGCCAACGTCCTGACTTTC. This codes for CASSPGTAGANVLTF. The chain uses TRBV6-6 and TRBJ2-6; 7 nucleotides match TRBD1. The V and J ends lost 6 bases and 2 bases, in that order; junction bases with no gene match: 4. Per the germline V gene, CDR1 is MNHNY and CDR2 is SVGAGI (reference sequence). The CDR3 sequence is 15 residues long.